Presented here are 8 T cell receptor beta chains from one specimen sequenced in a study of blood T cell repertoires in COVID-19. Using immunoSEQ multiplex PCR, the repertoire was profiled, and TCRdb retains in-frame clones only, with some absent. The sample lists about 100,000 clones; about 85% were seen once. Input material: peripheral blood. Receptors originate from a woman between 50 and 59 years old with COVID-19, enrolled during active disease.

This sequence joins TRBV5-1 and TRBJ2-1, with 11 bases aligning to TRBD2. Germline V gene sequence: CDR1 SGHRS, CDR2 YFSETQ. Trimming removed 0 bases from V and 1 base from J; junction bases left unmatched: 3. CDR3 length equals 17 residues. This chain's CDR3 is CASSLEASGGSYNEQFF. The CDR3 nucleotides are TGCGCCAGCAGCTTGGAGGCTAGCGGGGGGTCCTACAATGAGCAGTTCTTC.

V gene TRBV3-1 (or the pseudogene TRBV3-2) combines with J gene TRBJ2-1; 9 positions match TRBD2. The CDR3 consists of 15 residues. The germline V gene encodes CDR1 LGHDT and CDR2 YNNKEL (reference sequence). After removal of 6 bases from V and 4 bases from J, the junction contained 7 bases not matched to a gene. The CDR3 nucleotides read TGTGCCAGCAGGCTAAGCGGGGGGACTTACAATGAGCAGTTCTTC. It translates to CASRLSGGTYNEQFF.

V is TRBV6-5 and J is TRBJ1-1, with D perhaps TRBD1 (5 bases). The CDR3 consists of 11 residues. Per the germline V gene, CDR1 is MNHEY and CDR2 is SVGAGI. Trimming cost V 8 bases and J 6 bases, with 10 bases left between them. The CDR3 DNA is TGTGCCAGCGGGGACTTTCCTGAAGCTTTCTTT. Translated: CASGDFPEAFF.

The chain employs TRBV3-1 (or the pseudogene TRBV3-2) and TRBJ2-2; 9 nucleotides align to TRBD1. This CDR3 spans 16 amino acids. The germline CDR1 and CDR2 sequences are LGHDT and YNNKEL (reference sequence). J was trimmed by 5 bases and V by 4 bases; bases with no gene match: 8. The CDR3: CASSLGGQGKTGELFF. The CDR3 DNA is TGTGCCAGCAGCCTGGGGGGACAGGGAAAGACCGGGGAGCTGTTTTTT.

This clone was recorded only once. The chain combines TRBV30 with TRBJ2-5, with no clear D. The CDR3 covers 12 residues. The germline V gene encodes CDR1 GTSNPN and CDR2 SVGIG (reference sequence). Trimming shortened V by 4 bases and J by 0 bases, and 6 bases separated the two germline ends. The CDR3 spells CAWTLNQETQYF. The CDR3 nucleotides read TGTGCCTGGACCCTAAACCAAGAGACCCAGTACTTC.

This chain links TRBV3-1 (or the pseudogene TRBV3-2) with TRBJ2-3; TRBD2 aligns across 10 bases. J gave up 4 bases and V 3 bases, and 16 bases lay outside the gene matches. The CDR3 covers 19 residues. Looked up from germline, CDR1 is LGHDT and CDR2 is YNNKEL (reference sequence). In DNA, the CDR3 is TGTGCCAGCAGCCACGAAGGGAGATTGAGTAGCGGGGGGCCAGATACGCAGTATTTT. This encodes CASSHEGRLSSGGPDTQYF.

The gene calls are TRBV21-1 and TRBJ2-5; whether TRBD2, the table's D call, matches the DNA was not checked. TRBV21-1 is shown as a pseudogene. There are 16 residues in the CDR3. CDR3 in amino acids: CASNDPETAVGETQYF. The CDR3 bases are TGTGCCAGCAACGATCCAGAAACAGCGGTTGGGGAGACCCAGTACTTC.

The chain combines TRBV6-4 with TRBJ1-4; TRBD1 is a possible D gene (5 bases). V dropped 2 bases and J dropped 4 bases, with 17 bases sitting between them. CDR1 and CDR2 from the germline V gene are MRHNA and SNTAGT. This CDR3 is built from 17 residues. CDR3 region: CASSDPGGASNNEKLFF. The CDR3 coding sequence is TGTGCCAGCAGTGACCCGGGTGGGGCCAGCAATAATGAAAAACTGTTTTTT.